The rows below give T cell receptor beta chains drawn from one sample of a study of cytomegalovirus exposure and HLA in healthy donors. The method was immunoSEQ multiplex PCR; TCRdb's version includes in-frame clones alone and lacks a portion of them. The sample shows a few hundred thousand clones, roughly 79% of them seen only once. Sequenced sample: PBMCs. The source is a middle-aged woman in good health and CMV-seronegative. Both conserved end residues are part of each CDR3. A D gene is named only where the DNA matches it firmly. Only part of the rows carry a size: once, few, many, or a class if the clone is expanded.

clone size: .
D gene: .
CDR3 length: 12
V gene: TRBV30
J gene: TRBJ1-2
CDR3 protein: CAYKPGANGYTF
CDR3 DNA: TGTGCCTACAAGCCAGGGGCTAATGGCTACACCTTC

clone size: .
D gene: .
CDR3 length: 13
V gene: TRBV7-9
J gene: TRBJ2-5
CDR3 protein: CASSQGWEETQYF
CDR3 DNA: TGTGCCAGCAGCCAGGGGTGGGAGGAGACCCAGTACTTC

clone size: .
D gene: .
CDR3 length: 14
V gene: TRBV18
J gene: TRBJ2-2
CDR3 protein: CASSPQAVDWELFF
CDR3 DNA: TGTGCCAGCTCACCACAAGCGGTCGACTGGGAGCTGTTTTTT

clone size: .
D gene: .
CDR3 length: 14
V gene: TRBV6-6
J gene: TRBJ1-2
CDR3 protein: CASSYSSALGGYTF
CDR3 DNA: TGTGCCAGCAGTTACTCGAGTGCCCTCGGTGGCTACACCTTC

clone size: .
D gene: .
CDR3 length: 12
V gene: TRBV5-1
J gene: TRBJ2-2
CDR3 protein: CASSFSTGELFF
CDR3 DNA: TGCGCCAGCAGCTTTAGCACCGGGGAGCTGTTTTTT

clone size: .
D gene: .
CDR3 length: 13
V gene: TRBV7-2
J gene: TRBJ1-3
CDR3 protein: CASSPQAGNTIYF
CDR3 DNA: TGTGCCAGCAGCCCCCAGGCTGGAAACACCATATATTTT

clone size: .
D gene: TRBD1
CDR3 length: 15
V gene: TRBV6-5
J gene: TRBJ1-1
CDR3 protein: CASSSPSGGLTEAFF
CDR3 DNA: TGTGCCAGCAGTTCACCATCAGGGGGCCTCACTGAAGCTTTCTTT

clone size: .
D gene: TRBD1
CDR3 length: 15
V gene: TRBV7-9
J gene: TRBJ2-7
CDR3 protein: CASSPPGQGAYEQYF
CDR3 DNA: TGTGCCAGCAGCCCCCCGGGACAGGGGGCGTACGAGCAGTACTTC

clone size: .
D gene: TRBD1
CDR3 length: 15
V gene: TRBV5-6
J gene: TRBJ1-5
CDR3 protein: CASSPGGRGDQPQHF
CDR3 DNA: TGTGCCAGCAGCCCTGGGGGCAGGGGGGATCAGCCCCAGCATTTT

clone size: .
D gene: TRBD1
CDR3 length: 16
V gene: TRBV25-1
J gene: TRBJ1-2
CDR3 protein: CASSDPDRGIGYGYTF
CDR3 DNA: TGTGCCAGCAGTGATCCAGACAGGGGGATAGGTTATGGCTACACCTTC

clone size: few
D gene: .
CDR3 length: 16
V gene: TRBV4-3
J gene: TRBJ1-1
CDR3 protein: CASSQGSQVLNTEAFF
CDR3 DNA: TGCGCCAGCAGCCAAGGCTCCCAGGTACTGAACACTGAAGCTTTCTTT

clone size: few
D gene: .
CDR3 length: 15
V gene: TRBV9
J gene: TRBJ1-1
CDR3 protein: CASSVVPGRGTEAFF
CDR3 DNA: TGTGCCAGCAGCGTAGTCCCTGGCAGGGGAACTGAAGCTTTCTTT

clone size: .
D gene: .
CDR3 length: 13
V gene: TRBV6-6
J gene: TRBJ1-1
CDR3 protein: CASSYSPDSSAFF
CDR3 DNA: TGTGCCAGCAGTTACTCGCCGGACAGCTCTGCTTTCTTT

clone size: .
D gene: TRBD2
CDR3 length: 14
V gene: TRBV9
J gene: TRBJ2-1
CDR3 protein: CASSVSSGANEQFF
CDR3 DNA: TGTGCCAGCAGCGTATCTAGCGGGGCCAATGAGCAGTTCTTC

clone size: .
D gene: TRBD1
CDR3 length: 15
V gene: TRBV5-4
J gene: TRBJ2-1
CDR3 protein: CASSLTGGVHNEQFF
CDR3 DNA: TGTGCCAGCAGCTTGACAGGGGGAGTCCACAATGAGCAGTTCTTC

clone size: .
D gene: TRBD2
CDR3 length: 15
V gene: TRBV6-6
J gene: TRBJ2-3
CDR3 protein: CASSPSGGGTDTQYF
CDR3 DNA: TGTGCCAGCAGCCCAAGCGGGGGGGGCACAGATACGCAGTATTTT

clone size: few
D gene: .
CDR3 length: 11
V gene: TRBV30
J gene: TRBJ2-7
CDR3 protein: CAWSTYYEQYF
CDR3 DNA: TGTGCCTGGAGTACCTATTACGAGCAGTACTTC